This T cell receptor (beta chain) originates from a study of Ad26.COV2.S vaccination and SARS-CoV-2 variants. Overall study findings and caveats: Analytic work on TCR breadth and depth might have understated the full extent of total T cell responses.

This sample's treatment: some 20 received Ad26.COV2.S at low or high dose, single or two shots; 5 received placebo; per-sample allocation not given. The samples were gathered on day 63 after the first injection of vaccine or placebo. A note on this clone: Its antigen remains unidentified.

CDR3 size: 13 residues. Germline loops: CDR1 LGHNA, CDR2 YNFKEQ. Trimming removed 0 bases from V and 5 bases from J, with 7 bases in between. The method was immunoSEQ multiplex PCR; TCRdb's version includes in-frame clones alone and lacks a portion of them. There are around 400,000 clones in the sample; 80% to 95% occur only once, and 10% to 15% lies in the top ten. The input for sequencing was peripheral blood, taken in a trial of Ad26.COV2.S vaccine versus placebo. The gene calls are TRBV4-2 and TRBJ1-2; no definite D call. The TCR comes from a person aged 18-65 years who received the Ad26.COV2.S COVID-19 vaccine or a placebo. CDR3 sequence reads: CASSQENWYGYTF. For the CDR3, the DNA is TGTGCCAGCAGCCAAGAAAATTGGTATGGCTACACCTTC.